The present T cell receptor (beta chain) was sequenced within a study of OX40 agonist ivuxolimab in advanced cancers. Regarding the complete study: Ivuxolimab, which targeted the costimulatory receptor OX40 (CD134), was an agonistic, fully human IgG2 monoclonal antibody. Partial responses were achieved by three dose-escalation patients, of whom one had hepatocellular carcinoma and two had cutaneous melanoma. Intravenous ivuxolimab was administered to patients every 2 weeks at six dose levels: 0.01, 0.1, 0.3, 1.5, 3 and 10 mg/kg. Peripheral TCRbeta sequencing was intended to test whether TCR sequence diversity was altered and clonal T-cell expansion was caused by ivuxolimab. The paper reports the monotherapy dose-escalation portion (N ≈ 50 patients) of the phase I ivuxolimab trial. Patients were allowed to have had prior anti-PD-1, anti-PD-L1 or anti-CTLA-4 therapy, and roughly two fifths of the dose-escalation patients had been treated with checkpoint inhibitors. Of the roughly 54 dose-escalation patients, hepatocellular carcinoma was present in about 20, melanoma in roughly 15, renal cell carcinoma in 9 and head and neck cancer in 9. A male proportion of roughly 80% and a mean age of roughly 55 years, ranging from about 23 to 90, were recorded for the dose-escalation cohort.

The CDR3 runs 15 residues from the cysteine to the phenylalanine. The retained sequence is limited to the CDR3, 45 bases, with the frame set at the first base. Germline trimming amounts to 5 bases on V and 3 bases on J, with 8 as the count of junction bases outside the gene matches. The germline V gene (reference sequence) specifies MNHEY as CDR1 and SMNVEV as CDR2. In the case of this clone: Its target antigen remains unknown. No base-level quality is on record; no much larger clone is a single base apart.

For sequencing of the TCRbeta CDR3 region, genomic DNA was extracted from the sorted cells. The immunoSEQ Assay was used to sequence the TCRbeta CDR3 regions. The immuneACCESS repertoire file appears here via TCRdb, limited to in-frame rearrangements. These files lack a portion of the clones; in checked studies, under half of the deficit traces to unresolved V genes, and the cause of the others is not known. This sample comprises roughly 72,000 clones, roughly 80% of them detected only once. 4.5% to 6% of the sample comes from the top ten. Paper-wide results and their limitations: Low levels of normalized T-cell clonal expansion were also seen in some patients who did not respond. Which antigens the clonally expanded peripheral T cells were specific for was not determined. After ivuxolimab, CD8+ T cells had more expanded clones than CD4+ T cells on average. At doses of 0.1 to 3.0 mg/kg, clonal expansion of both CD4+ and CD8+ blood T cells was observed from baseline to week 6. Partial responders in the 0.1-3.0 mg/kg groups had among the lowest normalized peripheral clonal expansion, especially among CD8+ T cells.

Patients with a history of autoimmune disease or receiving systemic immunosuppression were excluded from the trial. Peripheral blood for TCR sequencing was collected from all dose cohorts at baseline, on cycle 4 day 1, and on cycle 7 day 1. Samples were obtained from an open-label, multicenter, first-in-human phase I dose-escalation trial of ivuxolimab. Adults with locally advanced or metastatic melanoma, renal cell carcinoma, hepatocellular carcinoma or head and neck squamous cell carcinoma were enrolled in the trial. CD4+ and CD8+ T cells were sorted separately from peripheral blood before TCR sequencing.

The chain was built from TRBV27 and TRBJ1-1, with TRBD1 matching 8 junction bases. This receptor was taken from an adult with an advanced solid tumor such as melanoma, head and neck, liver or kidney cancer. The specimen was CD4+ or CD8+ T cells sorted from blood, collected in a trial of the OX40 agonist ivuxolimab. The CDR3 sequence is CASSTYRGVHTEAFF. In nucleotides, the sequence is TGTGCCAGCAGTACCTACAGGGGGGTGCACACTGAAGCTTTCTTT.